A single sample is the source of the 9 T cell receptor beta chains below, sequenced in a study of blood T cell repertoires in COVID-19. Assay: immunoSEQ multiplex PCR; the TCRdb copy retains only in-frame clones and omits some. The profile shows around 150,000 clones, around 80% of them singletons. The sample was peripheral blood. Receptors originate from a woman over 75 with acute or convalescent COVID-19.

This chain connects TRBV11-2 to TRBJ2-5; 10 bases agree with TRBD2. V shed 2 bases, J shed 7 bases, and the junction held 13 bases outside the gene matches. This CDR3 comprises 17 residues. The germline V gene has CDR1 SGHAT and CDR2 FQNNGV. The CDR3 protein is CASSLTSGVMMTGTQYF. For the CDR3, the DNA is TGTGCCAGCAGCTTAACTAGCGGGGTCATGATGACAGGGACCCAGTACTTC.

The rearrangement joins TRBV11-2 to TRBJ2-3, with no clear D. Germline V gene data show CDR1 as SGHAT and CDR2 as FQNNGV. The CDR3 contains 14 residues. Trimming pared 5 bases from V and 0 bases from J, leaving 9 bases between. CDR3 amino acids: CASSRTRSTDTQYF. The DNA for the CDR3 is TGTGCCAGCAGCAGAACGCGTAGCACAGATACGCAGTATTTT. The full variable domain, in which reference TRBV11-2 and TRBJ2-3 provide the parts outside the CDR3, is EAGVAQSPRYKIIEKRQSVAFWCNPISGHATLYWYQQILGQGPKLLIQFQNNGVVDDSQLPKDRFSAERLKGVDSTLKIQPAKLEDSAVYLCASSRTRSTDTQYFGPGTRLTVL.

The V and J genes are TRBV19 and TRBJ2-1, with 7 bases aligning to TRBD2. From germline, CDR1 is LNHDA and CDR2 SQIVND (reference sequence). The CDR3 sequence is 16 residues long. Trimming removed 5 bases from V and 0 bases from J; junction bases left unmatched: 7. The CDR3 DNA reads as TGTGCCAGTAGTGGCCCGCTAGCGGCCTCCTACAATGAGCAGTTCTTC. Protein product: CASSGPLAASYNEQFF.

This rearrangement joins TRBV2 to TRBJ1-2; 8 bases fit TRBD1. V lost 5 bases to trimming and J lost 2 bases; unmatched junction nucleotides: 7. CDR1 is SNHLY and CDR2 is FYNNEI in the germline V gene. This CDR3 comprises 15 residues. The CDR3 protein is CASSSGGTTNYGYTF. For the CDR3, the DNA is TGTGCCAGCAGTTCAGGGGGCACCACAAACTATGGCTACACCTTC.

This clone has just one count. V gene TRBV7-8 combines with J gene TRBJ2-1; tentative D call: TRBD1 (6 bases). The ends were cut back, 3 bases at V and 0 bases at J, with 15 bases in the middle. CDR1 is SGHVS, CDR2 FQNEAQ, per germline. The CDR3 length is 17 residues. Here the CDR3 reads CASSFDITGSSYNEQFF. The CDR3 DNA sequence: TGTGCCAGCAGCTTTGACATTACAGGGAGCTCCTACAATGAGCAGTTCTTC. The whole variable domain, filled in from reference TRBV7-8 and TRBJ2-1, reads GAGVSQSPRYKVAKRGQDVALRCDPISGHVSLFWYQQALGQGPEFLTYFQNEAQLDKSGLPSDRFFAERPEGSVSTLKIQRTQQEDSAVYLCASSFDITGSSYNEQFFGPGTRLTVL.

This clone was seen only a few times. The chain employs TRBV27 and TRBJ1-5; no reliable D call. CDR3 size: 14 residues. The V end lost 8 bases, the J end lost 2 bases, and 13 bases lay between the germline ends. Germline V CDR1 and CDR2: MNHEY, SMNVEV (reference sequence). The CDR3: CASGLSIGNQPQHF. The CDR3 DNA sequence: TGTGCCAGCGGGCTCTCCATCGGCAATCAGCCCCAGCATTTT.

This rearrangement joins TRBV4-1 to TRBJ1-1, with D perhaps matching TRBD1 (5 bases). Germline V gene sequence: CDR1 MGHRA, CDR2 YSYEKL. Trimming cost V 6 bases and J 0 bases, with 8 bases left between them. The length of the CDR3 is 13 residues. CDR3 region: CASRQVMNTEAFF. CDR3 nucleotides: TGCGCCAGCAGACAGGTTATGAACACTGAAGCTTTCTTT.

The V call is TRBV2, the J call TRBJ1-5, with TRBD1 matching over 8 bases. The V and J ends lost 7 bases and 5 bases, in that order; junction bases with no gene match: 16. The CDR3 covers 17 residues. Germline assignment: CDR1 SNHLY and CDR2 FYNNEI. The CDR3 DNA reads TGTGCCAGCATGCGGTCCCGGACAGGGTTCTTTTATCAGCCCCAGCATTTT. Amino acids: CASMRSRTGFFYQPQHF.

The chain carries TRBV19 and TRBJ1-1; 8 bases map to TRBD1. This CDR3 spans 13 amino acids. V dropped 4 bases and J dropped 4; count of bases not matched to a gene: 2. Germline V gene data show CDR1 as LNHDA and CDR2 as SQIVND (reference sequence). CDR3 residues: CASSTGGVTEAFF. The CDR3 DNA follows: TGTGCCAGTAGTACAGGGGGCGTCACTGAAGCTTTCTTT.